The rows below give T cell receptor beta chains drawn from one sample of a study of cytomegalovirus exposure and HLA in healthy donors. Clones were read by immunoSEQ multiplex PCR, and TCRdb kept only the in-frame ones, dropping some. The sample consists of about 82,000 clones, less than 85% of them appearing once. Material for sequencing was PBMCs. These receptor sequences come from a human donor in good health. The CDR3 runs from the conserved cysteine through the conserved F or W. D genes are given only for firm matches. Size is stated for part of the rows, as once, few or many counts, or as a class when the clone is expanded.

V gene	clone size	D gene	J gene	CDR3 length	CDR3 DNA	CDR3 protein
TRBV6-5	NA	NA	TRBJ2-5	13	TGTGCCAGCAGCCCGAACAGGGCAGAGACCCAGTACTTC	CASSPNRAETQYF
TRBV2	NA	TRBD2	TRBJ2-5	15	TGTGCCAGCAGTGATCATCGGGGGGGACAAGAGACCCAGTACTTC	CASSDHRGGQETQYF
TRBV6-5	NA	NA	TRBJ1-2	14	TGTGCCAGCAGTTACAGGGGGTTTAACTATGGCTACACCTTC	CASSYRGFNYGYTF
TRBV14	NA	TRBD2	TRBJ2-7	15	TGTGCCAGCAGCCGCGGGGGGAGGGGATTATACGAGCAGTACTTC	CASSRGGRGLYEQYF
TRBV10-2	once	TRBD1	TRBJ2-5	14	TGCGCCAGCAGGGACGGACAGGGCCAAGAGACCCAGTACTTC	CASRDGQGQETQYF
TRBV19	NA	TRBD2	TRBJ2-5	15	TGTGCCAGTAGCACTAGCGGGGGGATGAGCGGGACCCAGTACTTC	CASSTSGGMSGTQYF
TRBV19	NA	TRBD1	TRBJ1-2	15	TGTGCCAGTAGGAACCCAGGGACAGGGGATAATGGCTACACCTTC	CASRNPGTGDNGYTF
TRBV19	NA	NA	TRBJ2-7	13	TGTGCCAGTAGCCGGACAGCCAACTACGAGCAGTACTTC	CASSRTANYEQYF
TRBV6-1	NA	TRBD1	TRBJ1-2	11	TGTGCCAGCAGTGAAAGGGACAGGGGGACCTTC	CASSERDRGTF
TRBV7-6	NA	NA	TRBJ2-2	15	TGTGCCAGCAGCCTTAAGCCCCGGGGTGCCGGGGAGCTGTTTTTT	CASSLKPRGAGELFF
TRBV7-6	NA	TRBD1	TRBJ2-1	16	TGTGCCAGCAGCCTCGAACCGGGACAGGCATACAATGAGCAGTTCTTC	CASSLEPGQAYNEQFF
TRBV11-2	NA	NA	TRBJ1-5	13	TGTGCCAGCACAGAGAGAACGGGGCAGCCCCAGCATTTT	CASTERTGQPQHF
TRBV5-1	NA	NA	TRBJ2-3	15	TGCGCCAGCAGCCCGGGCGGGGTGGGCGCAGATACGCAGTATTTT	CASSPGGVGADTQYF
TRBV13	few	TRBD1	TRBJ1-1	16	TGTGCCAGCAGCTTAAGGGACAGGGGGCCCGTCACTGAAGCTTTCTTT	CASSLRDRGPVTEAFF
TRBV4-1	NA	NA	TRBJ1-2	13	TGCGCCAGCAGCCAAGACAGAATCTATGGCTACACCTTC	CASSQDRIYGYTF
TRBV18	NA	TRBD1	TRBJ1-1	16	TGTGCCAGCTCACCACCGCGAAAGGGGGCTAGCACTGAAGCTTTCTTT	CASSPPRKGASTEAFF
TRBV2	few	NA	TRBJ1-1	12	TGTGCCAGCAGTCAACAATACACTGAAGCTTTCTTT	CASSQQYTEAFF
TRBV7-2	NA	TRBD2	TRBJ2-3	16	TGTGCCAGCAGCTTAAGCGTGGCGGGGGGCCAGGATACGCAGTATTTT	CASSLSVAGGQDTQYF
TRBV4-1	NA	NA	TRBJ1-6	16	TGCGCCAGCAGCCAAGGAGTACCAGGGTCGGATTCACCCCTCCACTTT	CASSQGVPGSDSPLHF
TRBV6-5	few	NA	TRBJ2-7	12	TGTGCCAGCAGTTACTCCCTCGGGGAGCAGTACTTC	CASSYSLGEQYF
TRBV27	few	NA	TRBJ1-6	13	TGTGCCAGCAGCAGGTCAGTGAGTTCACCCCTCCACTTT	CASSRSVSSPLHF
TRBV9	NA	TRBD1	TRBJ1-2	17	TGTGCCAGCAGCCCGTTCGCTGGGACAGCAGCTAACTATGGCTACACCTTC	CASSPFAGTAANYGYTF
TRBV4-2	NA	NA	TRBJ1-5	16	TGTGCCAGCAGCCAAGAACGCGCAGGGCTCAATCAGCCCCAGCATTTT	CASSQERAGLNQPQHF
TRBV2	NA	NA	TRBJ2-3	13	TGTGCCAGCAGTGAGGGCGACACAGATACGCAGTATTTT	CASSEGDTDTQYF
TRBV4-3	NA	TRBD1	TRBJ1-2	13	TGCGCCAGCAGCTCCCGGGTGGGACAGACATTAACCTTC	CASSSRVGQTLTF
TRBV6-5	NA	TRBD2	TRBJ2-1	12	TGTGCCAGCAGTCCAGCGGGAGATGAGCAGTTCTTC	CASSPAGDEQFF
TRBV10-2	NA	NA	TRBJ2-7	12	TGCGCCAGCAGTGAGTTAGGGAGTCCCCCCAATTTC	CASSELGSPPNF
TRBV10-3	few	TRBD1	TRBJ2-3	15	TGTGCCATCAGTGAAGACAGGGGGAACACAGATACGCAGTATTTT	CAISEDRGNTDTQYF